The 3 T cell receptor beta chains listed next were all sequenced from one sample in a study of early T cells in non-severe SARS-CoV-2 infection. TCRdb reprocessed the 5' RACE reads via MiXCR and lists one record per CDR3 protein. Here the sample spans about 76,000 distinct CDR3 sequences, roughly 15% being singletons. Material for sequencing was whole blood. The receptors originated from an adult who was a healthcare worker with PCR-confirmed SARS-CoV-2 infection or an uninfected control (not recorded which).

The chain joins TRBV5-1 to TRBJ2-1; TRBD1 matches 7 bases. The ends lost 7 bases at V and 1 base at J; junction bases unmatched: 8. This CDR3 comprises 15 residues. Germline assignment: CDR1 SGHRS and CDR2 YFSETQ. DNA of the CDR3: TGCGCCAGCGTCTTAGGGGACAGTTCCTACAATGAGCAGTTCTTC. This encodes CASVLGDSSYNEQFF. Full variable domain (remainder filled in from reference TRBV5-1 and TRBJ2-1): KAGVTQTPRYLIKTRGQQVTLSCSPISGHRSVSWYQQTPGQGLQFLFEYFSETQRNKGNFPGRFSGRQFSNSRSEMNVSTLELGDSALYLCASVLGDSSYNEQFFGPGTRLTVL.

In its sample, this clonotype was seen many times. The chain couples TRBV7-6 to TRBJ2-7; D could derive from TRBD1 or TRBD2 (7 bases each). The CDR3 sequence is 15 residues long. Per germline, CDR1 SGHVS and CDR2 FNYEAQ. V was pared by 4 bases and J by 2 bases, with 15 bases between. The CDR3 DNA reads as TGTGCCAGCAGCTCAGGGGGGGAGGTGACCTACGAGCAGTACTTC. Residues: CASSSGGEVTYEQYF.

The chain carries TRBV4-1 and TRBJ2-7, with TRBD2 matching 9 bases. This CDR3 spans 15 amino acids. Trimming removed 0 bases from V and 5 bases from J; junction bases left unmatched: 5. Germline V gene sequence: CDR1 MGHRA, CDR2 YSYEKL. CDR3 region: CASSQERTSVHEQYF. As DNA, the CDR3 is TGCGCCAGCAGCCAAGAGCGGACTAGCGTCCACGAGCAGTACTTC.